The source of this TCR beta chain is a study of blood T cell repertoires in COVID-19. Study information: Spain, Italy and the United States supplied samples that represented acute and convalescent COVID-19. In each case, the material was cDNA or gDNA derived from T cells, B-cell-depleted T cells, or PBMCs.

The protocol was immunoSEQ multiplex PCR, while the TCRdb copy is restricted to in-frame clones and leaves out a portion. The data contain about 100,000 clones, over 75% of them singletons. The sample consisted of peripheral blood. This TCR was sampled from a human donor in a cohort sampled during active COVID-19.

CDR3 in amino acids: CASSYTGGAPGELFF. The CDR3 DNA reads TGTGCCAGCAGCTACACAGGGGGCGCGCCCGGGGAGCTGTTTTTT. The V and J genes are TRBV7-2 and TRBJ2-2; 9 nucleotides match TRBD1. V gave up 4 bases and J gave up 6 bases; unmatched junction bases: 6. The CDR3 length is 15 residues. The germline CDR1 and CDR2 sequences are SGHTA and FQGNSA.